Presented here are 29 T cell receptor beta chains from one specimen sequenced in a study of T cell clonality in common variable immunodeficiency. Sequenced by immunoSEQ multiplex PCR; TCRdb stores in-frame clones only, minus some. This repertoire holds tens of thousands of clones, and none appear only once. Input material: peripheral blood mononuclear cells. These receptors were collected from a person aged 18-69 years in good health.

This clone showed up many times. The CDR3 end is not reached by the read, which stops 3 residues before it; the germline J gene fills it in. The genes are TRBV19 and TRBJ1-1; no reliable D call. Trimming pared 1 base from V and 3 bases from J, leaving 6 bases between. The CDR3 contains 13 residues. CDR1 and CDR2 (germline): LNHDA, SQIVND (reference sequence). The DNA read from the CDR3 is TGTGCCAGTAGTATAGTTCCGTACACTGAA. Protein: CASSIVPYTE. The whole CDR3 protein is CASSIVPYTEAFF.

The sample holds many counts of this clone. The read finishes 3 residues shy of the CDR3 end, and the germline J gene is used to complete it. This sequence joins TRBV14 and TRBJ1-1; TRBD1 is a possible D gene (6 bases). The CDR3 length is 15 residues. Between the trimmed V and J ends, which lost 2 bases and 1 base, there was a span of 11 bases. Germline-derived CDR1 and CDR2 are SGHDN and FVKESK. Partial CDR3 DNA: TGTGCCAGCAGCCAAACAGGGTGGACGAACACTGAA. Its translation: CASSQTGWTNTE. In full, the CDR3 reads CASSQTGWTNTEAFF.

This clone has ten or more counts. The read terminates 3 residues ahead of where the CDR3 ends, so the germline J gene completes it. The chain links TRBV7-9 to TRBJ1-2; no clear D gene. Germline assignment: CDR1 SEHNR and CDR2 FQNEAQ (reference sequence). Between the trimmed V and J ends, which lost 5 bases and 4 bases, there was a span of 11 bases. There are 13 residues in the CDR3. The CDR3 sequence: CASSDGLIYGYTF. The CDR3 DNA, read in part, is TGTGCCAGCAGCGATGGACTCATCTATGGC.

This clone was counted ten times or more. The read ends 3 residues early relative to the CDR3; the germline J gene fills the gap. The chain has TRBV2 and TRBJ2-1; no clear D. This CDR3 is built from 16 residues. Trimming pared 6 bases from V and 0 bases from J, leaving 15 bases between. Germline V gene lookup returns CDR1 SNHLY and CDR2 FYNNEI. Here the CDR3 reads CASRKGPQHSYNEQFF. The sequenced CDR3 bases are TGTGCCAGCAGAAAAGGGCCCCAGCACTCCTACAATGAG.

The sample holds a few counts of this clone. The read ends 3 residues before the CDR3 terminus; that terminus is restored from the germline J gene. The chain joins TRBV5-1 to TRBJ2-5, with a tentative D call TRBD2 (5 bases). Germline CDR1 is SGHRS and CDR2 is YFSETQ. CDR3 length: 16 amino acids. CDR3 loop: CASKKQTGSSTDTQYF. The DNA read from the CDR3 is TGCGCCAGCAAGAAACAAACGGGGTCTTCCACAGATACC.

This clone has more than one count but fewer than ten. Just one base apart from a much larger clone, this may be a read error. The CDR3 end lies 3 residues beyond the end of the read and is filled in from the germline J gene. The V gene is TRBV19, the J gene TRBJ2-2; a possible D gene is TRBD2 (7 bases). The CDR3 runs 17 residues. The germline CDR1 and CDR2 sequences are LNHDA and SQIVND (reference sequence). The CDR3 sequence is CASSIGGARSGANVLFF. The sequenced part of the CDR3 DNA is TGTGCCAGTAGTATTGGGGGGGCCCGCTCTGGGGCCAACGTG.

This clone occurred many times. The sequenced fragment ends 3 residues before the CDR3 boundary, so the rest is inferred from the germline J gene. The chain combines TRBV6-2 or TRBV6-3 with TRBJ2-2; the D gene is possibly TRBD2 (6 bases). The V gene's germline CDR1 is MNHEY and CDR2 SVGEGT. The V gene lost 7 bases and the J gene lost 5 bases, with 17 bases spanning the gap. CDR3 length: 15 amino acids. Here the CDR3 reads CASTQGLRGTGELFF. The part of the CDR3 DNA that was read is TGTGCCAGCACTCAGGGACTTCGAGGGACCGGGGAG.

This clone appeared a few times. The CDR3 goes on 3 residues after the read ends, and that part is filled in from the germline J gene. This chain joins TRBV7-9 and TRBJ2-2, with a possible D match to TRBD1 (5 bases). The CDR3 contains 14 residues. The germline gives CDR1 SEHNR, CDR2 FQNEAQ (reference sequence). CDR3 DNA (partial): TGTGCCAGCAGCTTTGGCAGGGTAAATGAAAAG. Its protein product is CASSFGRVNEK. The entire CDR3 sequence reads CASSFGRVNEKLFF.

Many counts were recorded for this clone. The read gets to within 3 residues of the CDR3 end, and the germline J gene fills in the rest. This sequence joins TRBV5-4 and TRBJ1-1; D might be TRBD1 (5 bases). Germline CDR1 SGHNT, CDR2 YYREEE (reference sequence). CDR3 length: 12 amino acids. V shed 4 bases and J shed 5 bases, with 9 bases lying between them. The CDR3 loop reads CASSGGGTEAFF. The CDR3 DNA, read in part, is TGTGCCAGCAGCGGGGGGGGGACTGAA.

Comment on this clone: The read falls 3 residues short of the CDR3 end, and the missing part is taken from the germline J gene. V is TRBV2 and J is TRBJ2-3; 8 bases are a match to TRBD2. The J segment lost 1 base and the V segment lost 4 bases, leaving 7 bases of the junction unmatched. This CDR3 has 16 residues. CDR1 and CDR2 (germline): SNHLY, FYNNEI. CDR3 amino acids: CASSGEARGGTDTQYF. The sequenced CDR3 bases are TGTGCCAGCAGTGGGGAGGCGCGGGGGGGCACAGATACG.

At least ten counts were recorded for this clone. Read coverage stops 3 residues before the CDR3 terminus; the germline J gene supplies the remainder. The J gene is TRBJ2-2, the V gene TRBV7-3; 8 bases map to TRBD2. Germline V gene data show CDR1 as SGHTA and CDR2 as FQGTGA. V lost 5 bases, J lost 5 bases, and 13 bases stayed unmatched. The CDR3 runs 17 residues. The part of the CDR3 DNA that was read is TGTGCCAGCAGCACCAACCCGGGCGGGGGGTTTACCGGGGAG. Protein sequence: CASSTNPGGGFTGE. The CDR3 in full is CASSTNPGGGFTGELFF.

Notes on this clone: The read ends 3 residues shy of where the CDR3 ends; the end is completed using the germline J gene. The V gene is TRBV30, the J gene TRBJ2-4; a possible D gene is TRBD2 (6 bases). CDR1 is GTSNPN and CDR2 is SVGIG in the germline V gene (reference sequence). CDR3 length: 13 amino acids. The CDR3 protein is CAWSVGGTPGQYF. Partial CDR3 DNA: TGTGCCTGGAGTGTCGGGGGTACGCCCGGT.

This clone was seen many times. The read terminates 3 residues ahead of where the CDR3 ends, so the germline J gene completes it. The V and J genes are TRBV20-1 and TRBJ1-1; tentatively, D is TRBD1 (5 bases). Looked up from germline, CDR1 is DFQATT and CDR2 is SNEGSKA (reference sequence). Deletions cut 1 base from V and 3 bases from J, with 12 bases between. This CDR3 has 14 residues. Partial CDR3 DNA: TGCAGTGCTAGAGCCTGGGGGGTCGACACTGAA. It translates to CSARAWGVDTE. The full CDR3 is CSARAWGVDTEAFF.

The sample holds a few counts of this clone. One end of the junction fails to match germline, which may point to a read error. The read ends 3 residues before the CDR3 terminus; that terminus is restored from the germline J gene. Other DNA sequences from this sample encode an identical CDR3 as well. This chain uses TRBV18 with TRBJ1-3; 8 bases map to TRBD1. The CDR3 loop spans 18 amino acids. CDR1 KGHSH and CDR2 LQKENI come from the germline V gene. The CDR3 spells CASSARSTGATSGNTIYF. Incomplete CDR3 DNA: TGTGCCAGCTCAGCCCGGTCGACAGGGGCTACCTCTGGAAACACA.

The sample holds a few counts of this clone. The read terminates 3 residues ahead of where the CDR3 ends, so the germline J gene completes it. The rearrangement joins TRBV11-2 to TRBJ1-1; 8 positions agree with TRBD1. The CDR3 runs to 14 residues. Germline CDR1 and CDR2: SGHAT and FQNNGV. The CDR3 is CASSKILTGDEAFF. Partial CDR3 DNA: TGTGCCAGCAGCAAAATTCTGACAGGGGACGAG.

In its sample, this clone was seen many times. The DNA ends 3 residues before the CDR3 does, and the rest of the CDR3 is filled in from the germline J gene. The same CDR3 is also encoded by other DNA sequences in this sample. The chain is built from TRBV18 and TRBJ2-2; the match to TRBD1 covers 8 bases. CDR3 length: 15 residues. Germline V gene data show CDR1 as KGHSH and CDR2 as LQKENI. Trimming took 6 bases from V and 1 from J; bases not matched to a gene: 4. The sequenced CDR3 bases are TGTGCCAGCTCCCGACAGGGGCAGAACACCGGGGAG. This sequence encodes CASSRQGQNTGE. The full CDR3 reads CASSRQGQNTGELFF.

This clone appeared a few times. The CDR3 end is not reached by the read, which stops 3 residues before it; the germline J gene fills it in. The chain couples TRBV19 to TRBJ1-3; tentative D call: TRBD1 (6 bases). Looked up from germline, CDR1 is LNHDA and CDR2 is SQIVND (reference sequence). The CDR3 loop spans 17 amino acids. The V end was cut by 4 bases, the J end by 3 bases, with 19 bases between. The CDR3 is CASSTPLRGPSGNTIYF. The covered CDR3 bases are TGTGCCAGTAGTACCCCCCTCAGGGGACCAAGTGGAAACACC.

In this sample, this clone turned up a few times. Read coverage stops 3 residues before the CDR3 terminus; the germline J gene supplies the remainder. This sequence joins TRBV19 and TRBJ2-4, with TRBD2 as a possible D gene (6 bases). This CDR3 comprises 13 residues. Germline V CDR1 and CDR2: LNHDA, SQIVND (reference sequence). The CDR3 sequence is CASTPRRAGGQYF. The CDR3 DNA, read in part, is TGTGCCAGTACCCCTCGGAGGGCTGGTGGT.

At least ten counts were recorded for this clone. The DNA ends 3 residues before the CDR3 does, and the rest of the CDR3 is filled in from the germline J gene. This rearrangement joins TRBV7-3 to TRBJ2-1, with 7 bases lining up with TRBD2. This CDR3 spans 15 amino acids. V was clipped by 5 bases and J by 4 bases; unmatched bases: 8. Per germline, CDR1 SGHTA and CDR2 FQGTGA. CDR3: CASSQGGTNYNEQFF. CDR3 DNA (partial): TGTGCCAGCAGCCAGGGTGGGACTAATTACAATGAG.

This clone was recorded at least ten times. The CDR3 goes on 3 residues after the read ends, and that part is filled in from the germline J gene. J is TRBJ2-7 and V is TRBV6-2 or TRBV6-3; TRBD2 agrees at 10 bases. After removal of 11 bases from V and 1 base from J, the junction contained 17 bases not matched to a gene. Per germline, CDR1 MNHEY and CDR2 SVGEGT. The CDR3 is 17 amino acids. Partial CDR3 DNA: TGTGCCTCGGGCGCTAGCGGGAGAAGGGGGGCGTCCTACGAG. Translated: CASGASGRRGASYE. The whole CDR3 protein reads CASGASGRRGASYEQYF.

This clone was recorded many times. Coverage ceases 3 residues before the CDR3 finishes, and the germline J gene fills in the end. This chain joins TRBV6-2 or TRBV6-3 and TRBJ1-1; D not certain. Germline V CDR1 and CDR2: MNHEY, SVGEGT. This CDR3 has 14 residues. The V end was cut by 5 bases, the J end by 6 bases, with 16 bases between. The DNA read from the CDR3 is TGTGCCAGCAGTCGGATTTACGTTAGGGCTGAA. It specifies CASSRIYVRAE. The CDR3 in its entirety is CASSRIYVRAEAFF.

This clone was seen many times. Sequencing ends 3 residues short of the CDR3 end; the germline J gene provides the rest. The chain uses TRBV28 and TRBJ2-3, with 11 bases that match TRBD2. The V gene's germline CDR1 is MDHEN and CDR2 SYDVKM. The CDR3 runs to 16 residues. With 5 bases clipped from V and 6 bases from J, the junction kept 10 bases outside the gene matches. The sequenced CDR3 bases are TGTGCCAGCAGTCCCCATACTAGCGGGAGTGCTGATACG. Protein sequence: CASSPHTSGSADT. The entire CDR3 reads CASSPHTSGSADTQYF.

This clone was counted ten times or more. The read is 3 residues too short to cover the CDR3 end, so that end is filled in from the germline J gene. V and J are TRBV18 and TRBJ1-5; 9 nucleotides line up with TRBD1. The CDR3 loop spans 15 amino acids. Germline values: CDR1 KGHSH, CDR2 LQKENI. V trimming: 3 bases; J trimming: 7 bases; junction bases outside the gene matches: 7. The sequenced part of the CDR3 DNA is TGTGCCAGCTCACCTACAGGGGGCGCGGGACAGCCC. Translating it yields CASSPTGGAGQP. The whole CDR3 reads CASSPTGGAGQPQHF.

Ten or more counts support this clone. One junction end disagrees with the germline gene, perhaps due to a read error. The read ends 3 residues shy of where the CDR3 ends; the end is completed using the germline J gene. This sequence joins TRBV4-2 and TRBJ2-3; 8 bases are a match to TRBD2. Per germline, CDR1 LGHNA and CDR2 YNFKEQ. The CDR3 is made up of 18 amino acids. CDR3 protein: CASSQEPTGGGFSDTQYF. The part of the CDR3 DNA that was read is TGCGCCAGCAGCCAAGAACCCACTGGCGGGGGGTTCTCAGATACG.

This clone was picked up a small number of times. The sequenced part of the CDR3 DNA is TGTGCCAGCTCACCTCGGACAGGGCGGAATGTGGGTGGT. It codes for CASSPRTGRNVGG. The full CDR3 reads CASSPRTGRNVGGQYF. V is TRBV18 and J is TRBJ2-4; 8 bases agree with TRBD1. Coverage ceases 3 residues before the CDR3 finishes, and the germline J gene fills in the end. The CDR3 runs 16 residues. The germline gives CDR1 KGHSH, CDR2 LQKENI.

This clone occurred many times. The CDR3 loop reads CASRPGQGFGTQYF. The CDR3 DNA, read in part, is TGCGCCAGCAGACCGGGACAGGGATTTGGGACC. V is TRBV5-1 and J is TRBJ2-5; 9 nucleotides align to TRBD1. From the germline J gene comes the end of the CDR3, since the read stops 3 residues before it. The germline V gene has CDR1 SGHRS and CDR2 YFSETQ. J lost 7 bases, V lost 5 bases, and 9 bases had no gene match. This CDR3 region has 14 residues.

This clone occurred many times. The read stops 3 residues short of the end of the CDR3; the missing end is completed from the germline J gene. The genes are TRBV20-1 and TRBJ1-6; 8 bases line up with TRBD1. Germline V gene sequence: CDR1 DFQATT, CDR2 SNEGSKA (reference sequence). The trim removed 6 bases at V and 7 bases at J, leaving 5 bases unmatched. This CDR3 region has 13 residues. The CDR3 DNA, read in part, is TGCAGTGCCCACCGGGACAGGAATTCACCC. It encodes CSAHRDRNSP. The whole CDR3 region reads CSAHRDRNSPLHF.

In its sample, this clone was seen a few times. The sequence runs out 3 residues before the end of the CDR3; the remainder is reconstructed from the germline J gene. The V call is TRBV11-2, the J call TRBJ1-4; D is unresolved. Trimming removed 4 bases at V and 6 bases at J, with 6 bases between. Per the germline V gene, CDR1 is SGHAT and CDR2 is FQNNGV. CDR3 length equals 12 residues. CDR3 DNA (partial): TGTGCCAGCAGCTCGGTGGATGAAAAA. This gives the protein CASSSVDEK. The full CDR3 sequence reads CASSSVDEKLFF.

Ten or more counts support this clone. CDR3 DNA, as far as it was read: TGCAGCGTCGGTGGGGGACAACTATGGTACGAG. It translates to CSVGGGQLWYE. The full CDR3 protein is CSVGGGQLWYEQYF. The chain is built from TRBV29-1 and TRBJ2-7, with D possibly matching TRBD1 (6 bases). The read falls 3 residues short of the CDR3 end, and the missing part is taken from the germline J gene. Trimming took off 6 bases at V and 4 bases at J, with 19 bases between the two ends. Per germline, CDR1 SQVTM and CDR2 ANQGSEA. The CDR3 has 14 residues.